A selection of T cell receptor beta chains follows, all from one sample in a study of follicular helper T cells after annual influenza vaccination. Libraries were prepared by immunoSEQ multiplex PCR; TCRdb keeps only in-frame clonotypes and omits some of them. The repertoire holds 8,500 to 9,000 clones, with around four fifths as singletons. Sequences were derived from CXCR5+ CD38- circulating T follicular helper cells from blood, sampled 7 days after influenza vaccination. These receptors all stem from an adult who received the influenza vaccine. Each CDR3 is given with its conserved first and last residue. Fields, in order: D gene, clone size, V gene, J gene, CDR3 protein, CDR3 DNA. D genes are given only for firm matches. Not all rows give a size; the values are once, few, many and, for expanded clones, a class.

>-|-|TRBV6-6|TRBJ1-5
CASSYSTGARDQPQHF
TGTGCCAGCAGTTACTCGACGGGGGCGAGGGATCAGCCCCAGCATTTT
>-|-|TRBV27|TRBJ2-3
CASSLRERDTQYF
TGTGCCAGCAGTTTGCGAGAGCGGGATACGCAGTATTTT
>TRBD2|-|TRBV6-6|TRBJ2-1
CASIGLAGGPHEQFF
TGTGCCAGCATAGGACTAGCGGGGGGGCCCCATGAGCAGTTCTTC
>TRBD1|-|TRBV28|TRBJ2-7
CASSPPGTGRYEQYF
TGTGCCAGCAGTCCCCCCGGGACAGGTCGCTACGAGCAGTACTTC
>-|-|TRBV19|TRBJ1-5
CASSIVAGASNQPQHF
TGTGCCAGTAGTATAGTAGCAGGGGCTAGCAATCAGCCCCAGCATTTT
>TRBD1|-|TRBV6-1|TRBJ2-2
CASRPRQGGTGELFF
TGTGCCAGCAGGCCTCGACAGGGTGGCACCGGGGAGCTGTTTTTT
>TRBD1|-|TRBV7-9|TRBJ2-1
CASNYHNPGQGTNEQFF
TGTGCCAGCAACTATCACAATCCGGGACAGGGAACCAATGAGCAGTTCTTC
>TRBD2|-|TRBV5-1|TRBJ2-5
CASSFVIAGGHQETQYF
TGCGCCAGCAGCTTCGTAATAGCGGGGGGTCACCAAGAGACCCAGTACTTC
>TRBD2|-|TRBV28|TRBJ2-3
CASRPTSLDTQYF
TGTGCCAGCAGGCCGACTAGCTTGGATACGCAGTATTTT
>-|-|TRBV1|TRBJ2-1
CTSSPGLENEQFF
TGCACCAGCAGCCCGGGACTAGAGAATGAGCAGTTCTTC
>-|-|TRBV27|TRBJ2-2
CASSPMSLTPRGAVF
TGTGCCAGCTCCCCTATGAGCCTCACACCCCGGGGAGCTGTTTTT
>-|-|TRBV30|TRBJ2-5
CAWSPGLGAETQYF
TGTGCCTGGAGCCCCGGTCTGGGGGCAGAGACCCAGTACTTC
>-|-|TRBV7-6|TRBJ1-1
CASSSVRAGATEAFF
TGTGCCAGCAGCTCGGTCCGGGCTGGGGCCACTGAAGCTTTCTTT
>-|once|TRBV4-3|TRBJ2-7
CASSQGRQVSYEQYF
TGCGCCAGCAGCCAAGGTCGACAGGTGAGCTACGAGCAGTACTTC
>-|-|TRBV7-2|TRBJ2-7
CASSLDHHEQYF
TGTGCCAGCAGCTTGGACCATCACGAGCAGTACTTC
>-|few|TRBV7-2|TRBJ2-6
CASSFGSGANVLTF
TGTGCCAGCAGCTTCGGCTCTGGGGCCAACGTCCTGACTTTC
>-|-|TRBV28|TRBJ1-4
CASRGRIDLSATNEKLFF
TGTGCCAGCAGAGGGCGGATAGACCTATCTGCAACTAATGAAAAACTGTTTTTT
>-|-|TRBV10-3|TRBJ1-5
CAISEGGGNQPQHF
TGTGCCATCAGTGAGGGAGGAGGCAATCAGCCCCAGCATTTT
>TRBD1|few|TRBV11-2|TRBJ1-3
CASSPDRTSGNTIYF
TGTGCCAGCAGCCCGGACAGGACCTCTGGAAACACCATATATTTT
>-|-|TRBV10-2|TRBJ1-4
CASSVSLNEKLFF
TGCGCCAGCAGTGTGTCCCTTAATGAAAAACTGTTTTTT
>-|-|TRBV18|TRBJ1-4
CASFDNEKLFF
TGTGCCAGCTTTGATAATGAAAAACTGTTTTTT
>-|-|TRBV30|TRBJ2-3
CAWSVGGGSTDTQYF
TGTGCCTGGAGTGTAGGTGGGGGAAGCACAGATACGCAGTATTTT
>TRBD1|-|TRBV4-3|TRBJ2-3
CASSQVMHWDRDTSDTQYF
TGCGCCAGCAGCCAAGTAATGCATTGGGACAGGGATACGTCAGATACGCAGTATTTT
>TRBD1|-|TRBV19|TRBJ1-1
CASSYGQGVSNTEAFF
TGTGCCAGTAGTTATGGACAGGGGGTATCGAACACTGAAGCTTTCTTT
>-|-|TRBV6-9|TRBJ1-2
CASSYRTTYGYTF
TGTGCCAGCAGTTACAGGACGACGTATGGCTACACCTTC
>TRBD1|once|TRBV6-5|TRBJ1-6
CASRTGQITSPLHF
TGTGCCAGCAGGACGGGACAGATTACTTCACCCCTCCACTTT
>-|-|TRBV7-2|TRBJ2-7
CASSLSGGGGLGEQYF
TGTGCCAGCAGCTTATCTGGAGGGGGAGGCTTAGGGGAGCAGTACTTC
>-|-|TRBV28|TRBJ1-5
CASGVGNQPQHF
TGTGCCTCAGGGGTCGGCAATCAGCCCCAGCATTTT
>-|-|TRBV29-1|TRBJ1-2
CSVEAQTLVDGYTF
TGCAGCGTTGAAGCCCAGACCCTGGTGGATGGCTACACCTTC
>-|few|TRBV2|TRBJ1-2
CASSGSNGYTF
TGTGCCAGCAGTGGGTCTAATGGCTACACCTTC
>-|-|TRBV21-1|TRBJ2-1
CASSKGDSYNEQFF
TGTGCCAGCAGCAAAGGGGACAGCTACAATGAGCAGTTCTTC
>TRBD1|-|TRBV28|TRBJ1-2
CASSQSQGASKGYTF
TGTGCCAGCAGTCAATCGCAGGGGGCTTCGAAAGGCTACACCTTC
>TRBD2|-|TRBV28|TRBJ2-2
CASSDTSGATGELFF
TGTGCCAGCAGTGACACTAGCGGGGCCACCGGGGAGCTGTTTTTT
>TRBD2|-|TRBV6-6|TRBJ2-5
CATHRGEETQYF
TGTGCCACCCATCGGGGGGAAGAGACCCAGTACTTC
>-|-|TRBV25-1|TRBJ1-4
CASSEPGAANEKLFF
TGTGCCAGCAGCGAGCCAGGGGCCGCTAATGAAAAACTGTTTTTT
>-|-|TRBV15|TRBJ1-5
CATTPGTFNQPQHF
TGTGCCACCACCCCCGGGACTTTCAATCAGCCCCAGCATTTT
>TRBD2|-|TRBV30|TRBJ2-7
CASSPPGLAGGSKNYEQYF
TGTGCCTCTTCCCCCCCGGGACTAGCGGGGGGATCCAAAAACTACGAGCAGTACTTC
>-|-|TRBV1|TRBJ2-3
CTSSQDSFSGGGTDTQYF
TGCACCAGCAGCCAAGACTCCTTTAGCGGGGGGGGAACAGATACGCAGTATTTT
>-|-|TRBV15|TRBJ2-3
CATSIRDITDTQYF
TGTGCCACCAGCATAAGAGACATCACAGATACGCAGTATTTT
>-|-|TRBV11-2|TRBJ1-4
CASSSREHLNEKLFF
TGTGCCAGCAGCTCTAGAGAACATCTAAACGAAAAACTGTTTTTT
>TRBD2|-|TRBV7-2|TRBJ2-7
CASSSPSGGTSAYEQYF
TGTGCCAGCAGCAGTCCTAGCGGGGGGACGAGCGCCTACGAGCAGTACTTC
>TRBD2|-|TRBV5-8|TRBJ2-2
CASSRGLAGPNTGELFF
TGTGCCAGCAGCCGCGGACTAGCGGGACCGAACACCGGGGAGCTGTTTTTT
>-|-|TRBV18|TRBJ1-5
CASSGEWHSNQPQHF
TGTGCCAGCTCAGGCGAATGGCATAGCAATCAGCCCCAGCATTTT
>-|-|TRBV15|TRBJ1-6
CATTPGHYNSPLHF
TGTGCCACCACCCCGGGACATTATAATTCACCCCTCCACTTT
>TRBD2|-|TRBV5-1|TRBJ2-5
CASSLVTSGAETQYF
TGCGCCAGCAGCTTGGTGACTAGCGGGGCTGAGACCCAGTACTTC
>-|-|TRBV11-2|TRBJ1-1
CASSLPGYTEAFF
TGTGCCAGCAGCTTACCGGGGTACACTGAAGCTTTCTTT
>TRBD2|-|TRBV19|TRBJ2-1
CASSKAGGQRSYNEQFF
TGTGCCAGTAGTAAGGCGGGGGGGCAACGCTCCTACAATGAGCAGTTCTTC